This T cell receptor (beta chain) was captured in a study of spatial heterogeneity in lung cancer. Time point of the sample: sample taken at primary tumor resection. Whole RNA from tumor, nontumor lung or frozen PBMC was sequenced unsorted. TCR cDNA molecules were tagged individually, and each one carried a unique molecular identifier. Each CDR3 protein gets one entry after TCRdb re-called the 5' RACE reads with MiXCR. The sample lists about 50,000 distinct CDR3 sequences; roughly 7.2% were seen once. This clonotype was seen many times. Sequencing used PBMCs, obtained at surgery. This clonotype originated in a female donor with early-stage non-small cell lung cancer.

The CDR3 DNA follows: TGTGCCAGCAGCTCAGGACTAGCGGAGAGCACAGATACGCAGTATTTT. Amino acids: CASSSGLAESTDTQYF. The chain uses TRBV7-9 and TRBJ2-3; TRBD2 aligns across 10 bases. Trimming removed 4 bases from V and 0 bases from J; junction bases left unmatched: 4. Germline CDR1 is SEHNR and CDR2 is FQNEAQ (reference sequence). The CDR3 is 16 residues long.